The 8 T cell receptor beta chains in this list originate from one sample, sequenced in a study of blood T cell repertoires in COVID-19. Measured with immunoSEQ multiplex PCR; TCRdb has only the in-frame clones, and not every one. Among 45,000 to 50,000 clones listed, about 83% were seen once. The sequenced sample consisted of peripheral blood. All receptors derive from an elderly man in a cohort sampled during active COVID-19.

The rearrangement joins TRBV10-3 to TRBJ1-3, with 7 bases aligning to TRBD1. This CDR3 contains 15 residues. V dropped 2 bases and J dropped 4; count of bases not matched to a gene: 5. CDR1 is ENHRY and CDR2 is SYGVKD in the germline V gene. The CDR3 loop reads CAISEEGARGNTIYF. In DNA form, the CDR3 reads TGTGCCATCAGTGAGGAGGGGGCGCGGGGAAACACCATATATTTT.

Note on this clone: The identical CDR3 is also encoded by other nucleotide sequences in the sample. This chain links TRBV6-5 with TRBJ1-1; D possibly corresponds to TRBD1 (5 bases). Germline V gene data show CDR1 as MNHEY and CDR2 as SVGAGI. The CDR3 spans 14 residues. V lost 0 bases and J 6 bases, leaving 11 bases between the germline ends. This CDR3 is CASSYSKRGSEAFF. Written as DNA, the CDR3 is TGTGCCAGCAGTTACTCGAAAAGGGGCTCTGAAGCTTTCTTT.

The CDR3 here is CASSLVGQGAHQPQHF. The DNA for the CDR3 is TGTGCCAGCAGCCTTGTAGGACAGGGGGCACATCAGCCCCAGCATTTT. V is TRBV16 and J is TRBJ1-5; 11 bases are shared with TRBD1. CDR3 length: 16 amino acids. Germline V gene sequence: CDR1 KGHSY, CDR2 FQNENV. The V segment lost 4 bases and the J segment 5 bases; nucleotides outside the gene matches: 7.

This clone was picked up one time. The V call is TRBV5-1, the J call TRBJ1-1, with a possible D match to TRBD1 (6 bases). The germline V gene encodes CDR1 SGHRS and CDR2 YFSETQ. V was trimmed by 4 bases and J by 10 bases, leaving 20 bases between them. This CDR3 spans 14 amino acids. The CDR3 nucleotides are TGCGCCAGCAGCACAATAGGACAGCCTCAGGGAGCTTTCTTT. Protein: CASSTIGQPQGAFF.

The genes are TRBV18 and TRBJ2-5; the D is unclear. V was clipped by 2 bases and J by 1 base, with 17 bases between them. CDR1 KGHSH and CDR2 LQKENI come from the germline V gene. This CDR3 spans 17 amino acids. The CDR3 coding sequence is TGTGCCAGCTCACCAACGGGTCCCTCAAAAGTCCAAGAGACCCAGTACTTC. This codes for CASSPTGPSKVQETQYF.

This chain joins TRBV28 and TRBJ1-1; no clear D gene. The CDR3 runs 15 residues. Germline CDR1 and CDR2: MDHEN and SYDVKM. The ends were cut back, 6 bases at V and 5 bases at J, with 19 bases in the middle. The CDR3 spells CASRGRKGGITEAFF. CDR3 coding DNA: TGTGCCAGCAGGGGAAGGAAGGGAGGGATTACTGAAGCTTTCTTT.

The chain recombines TRBV5-1 with TRBJ2-5; weak D call: TRBD1 (6 bases). This CDR3 has 14 residues. The ends were cut back, 0 bases at V and 5 bases at J, with 11 bases in the middle. Per the germline V gene, CDR1 is SGHRS and CDR2 is YFSETQ. DNA of the CDR3: TGCGCCAGCAGCTTGGCAGGGGTCGGGGAGACCCAGTACTTC. This codes for CASSLAGVGETQYF.

The chain recombines TRBV28 with TRBJ1-2; D possibly corresponds to TRBD1 (6 bases). Germline CDR1 reads MDHEN; CDR2 reads SYDVKM. The CDR3 covers 14 residues. Between the trimmed V and J ends, which lost 6 bases and 4 bases, there was a span of 15 bases. Here the CDR3 DNA reads TGTGCCAGCAGACCCACAGGGTCAAGCTATGGCTACACCTTC. Its translation is CASRPTGSSYGYTF.